This TCR beta chain was retrieved from a study of CD8+ T cells in alopecia areata (dated by TCRdb to 2016 to 2018). Study-level background: The treated patients took part in an open-label pilot trial in which moderate-to-severe alopecia areata was treated with oral tofacitinib at 5 to 10 mg twice daily. Scalp clonality was compared among normal scalp (n=4), patchy alopecia areata scalp (n=8), and alopecia totalis/universalis scalp (n=8). Tofacitinib was given for 6 to 18 months, followed by 6 months of follow-up off drug to assess delayed response and recurrence. Tofacitinib-treated patients had biopsies at baseline and at 4 and 24 weeks of treatment, with a later scalp biopsy in several patients. The study used high-throughput TCRbeta sequencing to examine T cell clonal expansion in alopecia areata, in both the C3H/HeJ mouse model and human patients. Human TCRbeta sequencing covered scalp tissue and sorted CD4+ and CD8+ peripheral blood T cells from patchy and totalis/universalis alopecia areata patients and healthy controls. RNA came from the PAXgene miRNA kit for fixed scalp, the miRNeasy kit for PBMCs, and the RNeasy kit for mouse skin. immunoSEQ multiplex PCR using 35 Vbeta forward primers and 13 Jbeta reverse primers was used to amplify TCRbeta CDR3 regions.

Library preparation employed the immunoSEQ multiplex PCR assay. For TCR sequencing, RNA was extracted from every sample and reverse transcribed into cDNA to serve as template. First-strand cDNA was synthesized using SuperScript III with a 2:1 mix of oligo-dT and random hexamers. A synthetic immune receptor repertoire was used to assess amplification bias, and residual bias was removed computationally. As for the authors' bioinformatics: Raw reads were preprocessed for error removal, and CDR3 was defined according to IMGT conventions as running from the conserved cysteine to phenylalanine. Clonality was computed as 1 minus the Shannon entropy, with the entropy normalized by log2 of the number of productive unique TCRs. Whether scalp clones were CD4 or CD8 was inferred by matching scalp TCRbeta sequences against CD4 and CD8 repertoires sorted from blood. The clones in this table, taken by TCRdb from immuneACCESS, are in-frame only. Not every clone is retained; where verified, under half of the shortfall comes from an unresolved V gene, and the cause of the rest is unknown. D and trimming come from the DNA, and the V and J calls and clone size come from that table. This sample comprises about 130,000 clones, roughly 61% of them detected only once. Of the sample, about 6% is held by the ten largest clones.

The label giving this sample's time point can be read as: baseline before oral tofacitinib. Lesional scalp punch biopsies and peripheral blood were obtained from alopecia areata patients. PBMCs were isolated by density centrifugation and stained for CD3, CD4 and CD8, and CD4+ and CD8+ T cells were sorted on a FACSAria. Study-wide conclusions, independent of this receptor: Compared with mice, TCR sequences shared between patients were less clear, possibly partly because of HLA diversity across the patient population. Scalp TCR repertoire analysis is complicated because resident alphabeta T cells in normal human skin are also sequenced, whereas mouse skin is dominated by gammadelta T cells. Lesional scalp, especially in alopecia totalis/universalis, showed higher clonality and more expanded CD8+ clones than normal scalp, suggesting antigenic drive.

This clone occurred a few times. Its antigen is still unknown. No base quality information exists; no much larger clone differs at one position. The sample here was CD4+ T cells sorted from blood, taken at week 0. The sequence derives from a human donor with alopecia areata.

The sequence in DNA is TGTGCCAGCTCACCAGTCGACAGGGCACGTCAGCCCCAGCATTTT. Its product reads: CASSPVDRARQPQHF. Recombination joined TRBV18 with TRBJ1-5, with 7 bases aligning to TRBD1. The CDR3 runs 15 residues from the cysteine to the phenylalanine. The CDR3 DNA has 45 bases and is translated from base 1. Germline trimming: 2 bases from V, 6 bases from J; junction bases outside gene matches: 7. CDR1 and CDR2 (KGHSH, LQKENI) derive from the germline V gene.